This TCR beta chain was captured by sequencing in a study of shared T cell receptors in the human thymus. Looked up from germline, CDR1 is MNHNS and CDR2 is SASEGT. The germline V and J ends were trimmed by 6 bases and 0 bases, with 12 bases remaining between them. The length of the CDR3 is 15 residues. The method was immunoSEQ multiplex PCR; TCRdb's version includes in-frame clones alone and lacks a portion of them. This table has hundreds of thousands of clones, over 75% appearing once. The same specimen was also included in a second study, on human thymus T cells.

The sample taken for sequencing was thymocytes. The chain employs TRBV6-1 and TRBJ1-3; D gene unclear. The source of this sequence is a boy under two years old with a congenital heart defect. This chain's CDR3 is CASRDDTFSGNTIYF. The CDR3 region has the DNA TGTGCCAGCAGAGACGACACCTTCTCTGGAAACACCATATATTTT.